The rows below give T cell receptor beta chains drawn from one sample of a study of T cells in Graves' hyperthyroidism and ophthalmopathy. MiXCR was run by TCRdb on the multiplex PCR reads, yielding one entry per CDR3 protein. The repertoire has approximately 640,000 distinct CDR3 sequences, just under 45% of them found once; the top ten carry less than 9%. Sequences were obtained from peripheral blood or thyroid tissue (not recorded which). The receptors were sampled from an adult man with Graves' disease, either hyperthyroidism or ophthalmopathy (not recorded which). Each CDR3 is given with its conserved first and last residue. The D gene is left open where the match is weak. Size is stated for part of the rows, as once, few or many counts, or as a class when the clone is expanded.

CASSYKGGDSPLHF	TGTGCCAGCAGTTACAAAGGGGGAGATTCACCCCTCCACTTT	TRBJ1-6	NA	TRBV6-5	NA
CSVEVIEGGTEAFF	TGCAGCGTTGAAGTTATAGAGGGGGGCACTGAAGCTTTCTTT	TRBJ1-1	NA	TRBV29-1	NA
CSARFRDSNQPQHF	TGCAGTGCTAGGTTCAGGGATAGCAATCAGCCCCAGCATTTT	TRBJ1-5	few	TRBV20-1	NA
CASSIMARELVPSAEAFF	TGTGCCAGTAGTATCATGGCGAGAGAACTGGTCCCTTCTGCTGAAGCTTTCTTT	TRBJ1-1	NA	TRBV19	NA
CAISEQGDEKLFF	TGTGCCATCAGTGAACAGGGGGATGAAAAACTGTTTTTT	TRBJ1-4	NA	TRBV10-3	TRBD1
CASSQDHSGTTGELFF	TGTGCCAGCAGCCAAGATCATAGCGGGACAACTGGGGAGCTGTTTTTT	TRBJ2-2	NA	TRBV9	TRBD2
CAINPREGTVANVLTF	TGTGCCATCAACCCCAGGGAAGGCACTGTGGCCAACGTCCTGACTTTC	TRBJ2-6	NA	TRBV10-3	NA
CSVATGTGAEQYF	TGCAGCGTTGCTACCGGGACAGGGGCCGAGCAGTACTTC	TRBJ2-7	many	TRBV29-1	TRBD1
CASSLLVGGRSPLHF	TGTGCCAGCAGCTTATTGGTGGGGGGGCGGTCACCCCTCCACTTT	TRBJ1-6	NA	TRBV7-2	NA
CSVAQGDSAYEQYF	TGCAGCGTTGCTCAGGGGGATTCGGCCTACGAGCAGTACTTC	TRBJ2-7	NA	TRBV29-1	TRBD1
CASSLRIANTIYF	TGTGCCAGCAGCTTACGCATAGCCAACACCATATATTTT	TRBJ1-3	many	TRBV11-3	NA
CASSLRTGGDNTEAFF	TGTGCCAGCAGCTTACGGACAGGGGGCGATAACACTGAAGCTTTCTTT	TRBJ1-1	NA	TRBV7-4	TRBD1
CASSLSRTGADEQYF	TGTGCCAGCAGCTTATCCAGGACAGGGGCGGACGAGCAGTACTTC	TRBJ2-7	many	TRBV7-9	TRBD1
CSVLSGEGGPGYEQYF	TGCAGCGTCCTTTCGGGCGAGGGAGGGCCGGGGTACGAGCAGTACTTC	TRBJ2-7	NA	TRBV29-1	TRBD2
CATSARTGPYGYTF	TGTGCCACCAGTGCCCGGACAGGACCCTATGGCTACACCTTC	TRBJ1-2	once	TRBV24-1	TRBD1
CAISSQGGDGYTF	TGTGCCATCAGTTCACAGGGTGGTGATGGCTACACCTTC	TRBJ1-2	many	TRBV10-3	NA
CAISEPQGYRGYTF	TGTGCCATCAGTGAGCCTCAGGGATACCGTGGCTACACCTTC	TRBJ1-2	NA	TRBV10-3	NA
CAIRNTYEQYF	TGTGCCATCAGAAACACCTACGAGCAGTACTTC	TRBJ2-7	NA	TRBV10-3	NA
CASSLAAQPTVTEAFF	TGTGCCAGCAGCTTAGCGGCGCAGCCCACGGTCACTGAAGCTTTCTTT	TRBJ1-1	few	TRBV7-9	NA
CSAKQGPGTVGTEAFF	TGCAGTGCTAAACAGGGTCCTGGTACTGTTGGCACTGAAGCTTTCTTT	TRBJ1-1	NA	TRBV20-1	NA
CASSDPGLEEKLFF	TGTGCCAGCAGTGATCCAGGGTTGGAGGAAAAACTGTTTTTT	TRBJ1-4	many	TRBV2	NA
CASSFTSLGRPNYGYTF	TGTGCCAGCAGTTTTACGTCCCTAGGGCGACCTAACTATGGCTACACCTTC	TRBJ1-2	few	TRBV2	NA
CSARGPGMGETQYF	TGCAGTGCTAGAGGTCCAGGGATGGGAGAGACCCAGTACTTC	TRBJ2-5	few	TRBV20-1	NA
CASKRGLPYQETQYF	TGCGCCAGCAAGAGGGGACTACCGTACCAAGAGACCCAGTACTTC	TRBJ2-5	NA	TRBV10-1	TRBD2
CASSLRGGPIDEQYF	TGTGCCAGCAGCTTGCGGGGAGGGCCTATCGACGAGCAGTACTTC	TRBJ2-7	few	TRBV7-9	TRBD2
CASSTWIMNYGYTF	TGCGCCAGCAGCACTTGGATAATGAACTATGGCTACACCTTC	TRBJ1-2	NA	TRBV5-1	NA
CASRGGGGNTEAFF	TGTGCCAGCAGGGGAGGCGGGGGGAACACTGAAGCTTTCTTT	TRBJ1-1	many	TRBV7-2	NA
CSARRSGGVNYGYTF	TGCAGTGCTAGAAGATCGGGGGGCGTGAACTATGGCTACACCTTC	TRBJ1-2	NA	TRBV20-1	NA
CASSSLKRLPYRVYGYTF	TGTGCCAGCAGCTCCCTGAAAAGGTTGCCGTATCGGGTCTATGGCTACACCTTC	TRBJ1-2	NA	TRBV7-9	NA
CSVGPGRDNYGYTF	TGCAGCGTCGGACCGGGACGGGATAACTATGGCTACACCTTC	TRBJ1-2	many	TRBV29-1	NA
CAIRGNTEAFF	TGTGCCATTCGGGGCAACACTGAAGCTTTCTTT	TRBJ1-1	few	TRBV7-2	NA
CANPWQGASNQHF	TGTGCCAATCCTTGGCAGGGTGCGAGCAATCAGCATTTT	TRBJ1-5	NA	TRBV24-1	NA
CASSLSGSQETQYF	TGTGCCAGCAGCTTGTCCGGGTCACAAGAGACCCAGTACTTC	TRBJ2-5	many	TRBV7-9	NA
CSARGTGVWKTQYF	TGCAGTGCCCGAGGGACAGGGGTATGGAAGACCCAGTACTTC	TRBJ2-5	NA	TRBV20-1	TRBD1
CASSPRTRDRNTIYF	TGTGCCAGCAGCCCCCGGACCCGGGACAGAAACACCATATATTTT	TRBJ1-3	NA	TRBV7-2	NA
CATSDQGRFYGYTF	TGTGCCACCAGTGATCAGGGGAGATTCTATGGCTACACCTTC	TRBJ1-2	few	TRBV24-1	NA
CAGGSLRVNTEAFF	TGTGCGGGCGGGAGTCTGAGGGTGAACACTGAAGCTTTCTTT	TRBJ1-1	few	TRBV7-9	NA
CATSRDRESNSPLHF	TGTGCCACCAGCAGAGATCGGGAGTCTAATTCACCCCTCCACTTT	TRBJ1-6	NA	TRBV15	NA
CSVEDITGTGGPQHF	TGCAGCGTTGAAGATATCACAGGAACGGGAGGGCCCCAGCATTTT	TRBJ1-5	once	TRBV29-1	NA
CASSIGGLSPLHF	TGTGCCAGTAGTATCGGGGGTCTTTCACCCCTCCACTTT	TRBJ1-6	many	TRBV19	NA
CATQGSSKDTDTQYF	TGTGCCACTCAGGGATCGAGCAAGGACACAGATACGCAGTATTTT	TRBJ2-3	NA	TRBV2	NA
CASSPTTGQANYGYTF	TGTGCCAGCAGCCCAACGACCGGACAGGCAAACTATGGCTACACCTTC	TRBJ1-2	NA	TRBV7-6	TRBD1
CSVPGTGGWGYTF	TGCAGCGTCCCCGGGACAGGGGGCTGGGGCTACACCTTC	TRBJ1-2	many	TRBV29-1	TRBD1
CAWTPRDRPHVQETQYF	TGTGCCTGGACTCCCCGAGACAGGCCGCACGTCCAAGAGACCCAGTACTTC	TRBJ2-5	few	TRBV7-9	NA
CASSGQGLAGANVLTF	TGTGCCAGCAGCGGACAGGGACTCGCTGGGGCCAACGTCCTGACTTTC	TRBJ2-6	NA	TRBV6-5	TRBD1
CSATLLKTSAQTYEQYF	TGCAGTGCTACACTTCTTAAAACTAGCGCACAGACCTACGAGCAGTACTTC	TRBJ2-7	NA	TRBV20-1	TRBD2